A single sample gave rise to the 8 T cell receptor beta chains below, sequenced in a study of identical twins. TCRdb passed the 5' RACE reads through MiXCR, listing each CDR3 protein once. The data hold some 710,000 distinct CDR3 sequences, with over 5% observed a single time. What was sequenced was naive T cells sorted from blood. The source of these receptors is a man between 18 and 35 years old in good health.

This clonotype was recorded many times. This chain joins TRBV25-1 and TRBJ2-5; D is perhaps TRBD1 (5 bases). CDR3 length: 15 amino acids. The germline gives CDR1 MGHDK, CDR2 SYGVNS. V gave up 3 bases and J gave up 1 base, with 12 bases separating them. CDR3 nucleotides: TGTGCCAGCAGTGACCAGACAGCTTTCCAAGAGACCCAGTACTTC. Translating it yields CASSDQTAFQETQYF.

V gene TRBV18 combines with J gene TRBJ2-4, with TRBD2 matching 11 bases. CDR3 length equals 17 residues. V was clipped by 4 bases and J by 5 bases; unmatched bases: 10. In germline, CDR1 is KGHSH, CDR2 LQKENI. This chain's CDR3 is CASSRSGTSGTQNIQYF. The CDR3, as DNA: TGTGCCAGCTCACGGAGCGGGACTAGCGGAACACAAAACATTCAGTACTTC.

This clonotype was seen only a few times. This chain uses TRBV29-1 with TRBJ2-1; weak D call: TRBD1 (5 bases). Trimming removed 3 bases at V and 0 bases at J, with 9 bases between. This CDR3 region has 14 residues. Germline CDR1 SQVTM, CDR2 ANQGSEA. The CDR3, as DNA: TGCAGCGTTGAGGACAAAAGCTCCTACAATGAGCAGTTCTTC. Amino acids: CSVEDKSSYNEQFF.

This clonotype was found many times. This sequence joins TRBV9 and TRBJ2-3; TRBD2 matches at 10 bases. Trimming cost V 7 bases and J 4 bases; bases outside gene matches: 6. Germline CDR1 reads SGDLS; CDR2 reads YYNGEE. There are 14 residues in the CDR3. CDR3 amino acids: CASDTAGGADTQYF. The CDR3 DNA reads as TGTGCCAGCGACACAGCGGGAGGGGCAGATACGCAGTATTTT. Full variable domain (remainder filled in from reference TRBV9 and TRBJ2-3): DSGVTQTPKHLITATGQRVTLRCSPRSGDLSVYWYQQSLDQGLQFLIQYYNGEERAKGNILERFSAQQFPDLHSELNLSSLELGDSALYFCASDTAGGADTQYFGPGTRLTVL.

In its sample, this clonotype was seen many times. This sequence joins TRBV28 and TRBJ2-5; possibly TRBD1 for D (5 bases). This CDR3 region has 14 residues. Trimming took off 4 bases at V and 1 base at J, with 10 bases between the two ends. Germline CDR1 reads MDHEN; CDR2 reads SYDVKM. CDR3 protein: CASSSVTAQETQYF. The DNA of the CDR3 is TGTGCCAGCAGTTCCGTGACAGCCCAAGAGACCCAGTACTTC.

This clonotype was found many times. CDR3 loop: CATSRDRAGTKVSGYTF. The CDR3 bases are TGTGCCACCAGCAGAGACCGGGCCGGGACAAAGGTCTCTGGCTACACCTTC. The chain is built from TRBV15 and TRBJ1-2; D is possibly TRBD1 (6 bases). The germline gives CDR1 LNHNV, CDR2 YYDKDF (reference sequence). The CDR3 sequence is 17 residues long. Trimming shortened V by 0 bases and J by 7 bases, and 21 bases separated the two germline ends.

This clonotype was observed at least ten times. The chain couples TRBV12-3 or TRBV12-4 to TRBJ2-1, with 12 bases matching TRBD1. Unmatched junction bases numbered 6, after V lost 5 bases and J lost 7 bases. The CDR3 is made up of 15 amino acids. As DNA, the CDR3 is TGTGCCAGCAGTGGGGACAGGGGGCGAGGGAATGAGCAGTTCTTC. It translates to CASSGDRGRGNEQFF.

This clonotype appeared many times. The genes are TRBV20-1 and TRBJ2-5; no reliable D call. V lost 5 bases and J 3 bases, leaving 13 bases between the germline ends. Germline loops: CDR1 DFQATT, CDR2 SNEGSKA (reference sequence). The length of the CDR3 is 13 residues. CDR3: CSARPQKKETQYF. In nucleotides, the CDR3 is TGCAGTGCTCGACCACAGAAAAAAGAGACCCAGTACTTC.